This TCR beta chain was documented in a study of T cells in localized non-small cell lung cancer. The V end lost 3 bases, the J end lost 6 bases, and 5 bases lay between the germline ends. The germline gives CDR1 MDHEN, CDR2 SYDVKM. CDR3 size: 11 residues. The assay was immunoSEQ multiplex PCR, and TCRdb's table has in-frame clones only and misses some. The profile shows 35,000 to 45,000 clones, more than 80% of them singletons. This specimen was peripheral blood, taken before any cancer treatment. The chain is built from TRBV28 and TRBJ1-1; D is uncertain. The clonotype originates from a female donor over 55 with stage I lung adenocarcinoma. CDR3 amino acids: CASSFYAEAFF. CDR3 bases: TGTGCCAGCAGTTTCTATGCTGAAGCTTTCTTT. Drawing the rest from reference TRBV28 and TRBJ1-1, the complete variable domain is DVKVTQSSRYLVKRTGEKVFLECVQDMDHENMFWYRQDPGLGLRLIYFSYDVKMKEKGDIPEGYSVSREKKERFSLILESASTNQTSMYLCASSFYAEAFFGQGTRLTVV.